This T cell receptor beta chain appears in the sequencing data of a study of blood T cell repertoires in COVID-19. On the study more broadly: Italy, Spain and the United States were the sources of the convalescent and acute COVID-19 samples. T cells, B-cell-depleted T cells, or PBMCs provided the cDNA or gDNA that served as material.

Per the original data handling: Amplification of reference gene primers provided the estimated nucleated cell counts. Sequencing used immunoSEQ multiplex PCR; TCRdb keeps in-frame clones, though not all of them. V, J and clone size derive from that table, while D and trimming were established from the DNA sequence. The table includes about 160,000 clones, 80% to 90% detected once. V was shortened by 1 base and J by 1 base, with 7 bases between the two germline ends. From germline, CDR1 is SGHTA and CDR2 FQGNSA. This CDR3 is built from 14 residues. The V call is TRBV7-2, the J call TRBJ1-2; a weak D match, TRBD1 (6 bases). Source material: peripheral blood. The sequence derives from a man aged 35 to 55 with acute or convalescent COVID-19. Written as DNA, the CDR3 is TGTGCCAGCAGCTTAGGGACAGATAACTATGGCTACACCTTC. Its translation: CASSLGTDNYGYTF.